These T cell receptor beta chains were read from a single sample in a study of CD8+CD57+ T cells in acquired aplastic anemia. TCRdb re-derived calls from the reads in MiXCR, one entry per CDR3 protein. The sample contains under 500,000 distinct CDR3 sequences, over 25% of which appear only once. Sequenced: sorted CD4+, CD8+, or CD8+CD57+ T cells (not recorded which) from PBMCs. These receptors were obtained from a human donor with aplastic anemia. Each CDR3 is given with its conserved first and last residue. A D gene is named only where the DNA matches it firmly. The size of a clone is reported for some rows only, either as once, few or many, or as a class for expanded clones.

D gene,V gene,clone size,J gene,CDR3 DNA,CDR3 protein
NA,TRBV7-8,few,TRBJ2-5,TGTGCCAGCAGCTTAGGTGTCACAGCAGGGGAGACCCAGTACTTC,CASSLGVTAGETQYF
NA,TRBV5-1,NA,TRBJ2-5,TGCGCCAGCAGCTTGGCCTTAGGGTTGGGGGAGACCCAGCACTTC,CASSLALGLGETQHF
TRBD1,TRBV2,few,TRBJ2-7,TGTGCCAGCAGTTTGGGGGAGGGACAGGGGCTTTACGAGCAGTACTTC,CASSLGEGQGLYEQYF
NA,TRBV2,few,TRBJ2-1,TGTGCCAGCAGTGAAGAGGTCGGAGATTACAATGAGCAGTTCTTC,CASSEEVGDYNEQFF
NA,TRBV7-9,many,TRBJ2-7,TGTGCCAGCAGCTTGGCAGGGTTCCACGAGCAGTACTTC,CASSLAGFHEQYF
NA,TRBV2,many,TRBJ1-2,TGTGCCAGCAGTGAGACAGCTAACTATGGCTACACCTTC,CASSETANYGYTF
NA,TRBV20-1,few,TRBJ2-1,TGCAGTGTACTTATTCAAGACTACAATGAGCAGTTCTTC,CSVLIQDYNEQFF
NA,TRBV7-9,NA,TRBJ2-6,TGTGCCAGCAGCTTAGATGGGACCGGGGCCAACGTCCTGACTTTC,CASSLDGTGANVLTF
NA,TRBV3-1,once,TRBJ2-5,TGTGCCAGCAGCCAAGGTATTAGCCAAGAGACCCAGTACTTC,CASSQGISQETQYF
NA,TRBV20-1,few,TRBJ1-1,TGCAGTGCTAGAAGTGCCGTGGGTCGAACAGACCTTATCACTGAAGCTTTCTTT,CSARSAVGRTDLITEAFF
NA,TRBV7-8,few,TRBJ1-4,TGTGCCAGCAGTTGGACCTCCCGGGGGAATGAAAAACTGTTTTTT,CASSWTSRGNEKLFF
TRBD2,TRBV9,NA,TRBJ2-7,TGTGCCAGCAGTTTCAGGTCGTTGGGGGGGGTCTACGAGCAGTACTTC,CASSFRSLGGVYEQYF
NA,TRBV27,NA,TRBJ1-4,TGTGCCACCCCCACAGGGTACACGGGAAAACTGTTTTTT,CATPTGYTGKLFF
TRBD2,TRBV9,NA,TRBJ2-7,TGTGCCAGCAGCGTAGGTCGTTCAGGGACCGTGTGGGGGGGGGAGCGGTACTTC,CASSVGRSGTVWGGERYF
NA,TRBV29-1,many,TRBJ2-5,TGCAGCGTTGTAGGCGGGGACCAAGAGACCCAGTACTTC,CSVVGGDQETQYF
NA,TRBV6-1,few,TRBJ2-3,TGTGCCAGAAAGACGAAACAGGTCGGCCTCACAGATACGCAGTATTTT,CARKTKQVGLTDTQYF
NA,TRBV6-5,few,TRBJ2-2,TGTGCCAGCAGTTACTTTCGTACCGGGGAGCTGTTTTTT,CASSYFRTGELFF
NA,TRBV24-1,many,TRBJ1-1,TGTGCCACAACCCTGGGGGGTTCCACTGAAGCTTTCTTT,CATTLGGSTEAFF
NA,TRBV5-6,few,TRBJ2-7,TGTGCCAGCAGCTTTCGCGGGGTGAACTCCTACGAGCAGTACTTC,CASSFRGVNSYEQYF
TRBD1,TRBV15,NA,TRBJ1-5,TGTGCCACCAGCAGAGAGCAGGGGGCAGGTCAGCCCCAGCATTTT,CATSREQGAGQPQHF
TRBD1,TRBV20-1,NA,TRBJ1-2,TGCAGTGCTAGACAGGCCACCGGGACAGGAGATCATGGCTACACCTTC,CSARQATGTGDHGYTF
NA,TRBV7-3,many,TRBJ2-5,TGTGCCAGCAGCTTAATGGCTGCTAAGGGCGAGACCCAGTACTTC,CASSLMAAKGETQYF
TRBD1,TRBV20-1,NA,TRBJ1-5,TGCAGTGCGGCTTCACTACGGGACAGGGTTGGTGGTAGCAATCAGCCCCAGCATTTT,CSAASLRDRVGGSNQPQHF
TRBD2,TRBV4-2,few,TRBJ2-7,TGTGCCAGCAGCCAAGAGGGACTAGCGGGAGCCTACGAGCAGTACTTC,CASSQEGLAGAYEQYF
NA,TRBV20-1,many,TRBJ1-6,TGCAGTGCCAAGGGACCGGGCAATTCACCCCTCCACTTT,CSAKGPGNSPLHF
TRBD1,TRBV20-1,many,TRBJ2-1,TGCAGTGCCGTCCCAGGGGGCCCAGGCAATGAGCAGTTCTTC,CSAVPGGPGNEQFF
NA,TRBV25-1,NA,TRBJ1-1,TGTGCCAGCAGGGTGTCGGGGCAGGGCTATGAAGCTTTCTTT,CASRVSGQGYEAFF
NA,TRBV19,NA,TRBJ2-3,TGTGCCAGTAGTATAGGACAGCAGTATTTT,CASSIGQQYF
NA,TRBV28,few,TRBJ2-7,TGTGCCAGCAGTTTTACTGTCCGCGAGCAGTACTTC,CASSFTVREQYF
TRBD1,TRBV9,NA,TRBJ2-6,TGTGCCAGCAGCGCCGACAGGGTACCTGGGGCCAACGTCCTGACTTTC,CASSADRVPGANVLTF
TRBD1,TRBV15,NA,TRBJ1-6,TGTGCCACCAGCAGAGAAAGACAGGGTTATAATTCACCCCTCCACTTT,CATSRERQGYNSPLHF
TRBD1,TRBV5-1,few,TRBJ1-2,TGCGCCAGCAGCTTGGGTGGCAGGGGGCTAAACTATGGCTACACCTTC,CASSLGGRGLNYGYTF
NA,TRBV6-1,NA,TRBJ2-7,TGTGCCAGCACCGGGGGCCGCGCCTACGAGCAGTACTTC,CASTGGRAYEQYF
NA,TRBV10-3,NA,TRBJ1-6,TGTGCCAGCACCAACAAAAATTCACCCCTCCACTTT,CASTNKNSPLHF
TRBD1,TRBV10-3,few,TRBJ1-1,TGTGCCAGCAGGATAGGACAGGGGGCGAACACTGAAGCTTTCTTT,CASRIGQGANTEAFF
NA,TRBV6-1,NA,TRBJ2-1,TGTGCCAGCAGTGTGTTTCGGGGTAGAGATGAGCAGTTCTTC,CASSVFRGRDEQFF
NA,TRBV5-1,few,TRBJ1-2,TGCGCCAGCAGCTTGTCGGCGGGGGCCAAGGGCTACACCTTC,CASSLSAGAKGYTF
NA,TRBV19,many,TRBJ1-1,TGTGCCAGTAGTGTCCAGGGACAGAACACTGAAGCTTTCTTT,CASSVQGQNTEAFF
NA,TRBV11-2,few,TRBJ1-2,TGTGCCAGCAGCCAAGATTTGGGGGGCGTGGGCTATGGCTACACCTTC,CASSQDLGGVGYGYTF
TRBD1,TRBV25-1,few,TRBJ1-2,TGTGCCAGCAGCCACCGGGACAGGGAGTATGGCTACACCTTC,CASSHRDREYGYTF
NA,TRBV10-2,NA,TRBJ1-5,TGCGCCAGCAGTGAGTGGGACGCGCGTCAGCCCCAGCATTTT,CASSEWDARQPQHF
TRBD1,TRBV14,NA,TRBJ1-1,TGTGCCAGCAGCCAAGCCGACAGGGGATACACTGAAGCTTTCTTT,CASSQADRGYTEAFF
TRBD1,TRBV6-1,NA,TRBJ1-1,TGTGCCAGCAGTCGGCCTCCGGGACAGGGGAACACTGGAGCTTTCTTT,CASSRPPGQGNTGAFF
TRBD2,TRBV7-2,few,TRBJ2-5,TGTGCCAGCAGCGGGACTAGCGGGGCGGCAGAGACCCAGTACTTC,CASSGTSGAAETQYF
TRBD2,TRBV6-1,NA,TRBJ2-7,TGTGCCAGCACCCCAGCGGGGGGGTTCTACGAGCAGTACTTC,CASTPAGGFYEQYF
TRBD2,TRBV7-8,many,TRBJ2-5,TGTGCCAGCAGCTTAGTGGGGAGGGTCGAGGAGACCCAGTACTTC,CASSLVGRVEETQYF
TRBD2,TRBV10-3,many,TRBJ2-2,TGTGCCATCTGGGGCGGGAGGGATACCGGGGAGCTGTTTTTT,CAIWGGRDTGELFF
NA,TRBV10-2,once,TRBJ2-2,TGCGCCAGCGTTGGAAGGGCTGATGCCGGGGAGCTGTTTTTT,CASVGRADAGELFF
NA,TRBV3-1,few,TRBJ2-1,TGTGCCAGCAGCCAAGTACCAGGGGGGGGCGCAGGCAATGAGCAGTTCTTC,CASSQVPGGGAGNEQFF
NA,TRBV20-1,NA,TRBJ2-7,TGCAGTGCCGCCGGGACGGAACCCTACGAGCAGTACTTC,CSAAGTEPYEQYF